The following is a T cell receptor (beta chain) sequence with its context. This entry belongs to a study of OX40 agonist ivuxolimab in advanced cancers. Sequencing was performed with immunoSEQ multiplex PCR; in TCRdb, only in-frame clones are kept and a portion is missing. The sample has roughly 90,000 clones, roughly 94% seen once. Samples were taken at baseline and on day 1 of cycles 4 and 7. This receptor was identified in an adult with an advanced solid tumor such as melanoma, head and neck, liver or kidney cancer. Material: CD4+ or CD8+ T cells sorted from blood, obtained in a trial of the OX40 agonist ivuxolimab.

CDR3 in DNA: TGTGCCAGCAGCTCTACCGCGGGGAACACTGAAGCTTTCTTT. It specifies CASSSTAGNTEAFF. This chain joins TRBV9 and TRBJ1-1; D is unresolved. The ends were cut back, 4 bases at V and 1 base at J, with 11 bases in the middle. Germline lookup yields CDR1 SGDLS and CDR2 YYNGEE. This CDR3 contains 14 residues.